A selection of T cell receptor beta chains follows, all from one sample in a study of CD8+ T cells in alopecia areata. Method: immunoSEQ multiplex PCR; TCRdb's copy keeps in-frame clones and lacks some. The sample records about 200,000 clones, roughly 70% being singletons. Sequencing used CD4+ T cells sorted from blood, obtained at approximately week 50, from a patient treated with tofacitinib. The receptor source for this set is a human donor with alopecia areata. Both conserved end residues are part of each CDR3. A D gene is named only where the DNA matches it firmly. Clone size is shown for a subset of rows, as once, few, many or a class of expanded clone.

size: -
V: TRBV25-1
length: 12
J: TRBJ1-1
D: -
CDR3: CASSGDRTEAFF
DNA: TGTGCCAGCAGTGGTGATAGGACCGAAGCTTTCTTT

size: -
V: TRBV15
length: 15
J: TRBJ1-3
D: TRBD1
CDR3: CATSREQGAGNTIYF
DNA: TGTGCCACCAGCCGAGAACAGGGGGCAGGAAACACCATATATTTT

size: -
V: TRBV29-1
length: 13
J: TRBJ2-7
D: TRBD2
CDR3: CSVGAGGEYEQYF
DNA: TGCAGCGTTGGGGCGGGGGGTGAGTACGAGCAGTACTTC

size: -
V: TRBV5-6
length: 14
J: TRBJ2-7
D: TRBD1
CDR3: CASSAGTVTYEQYF
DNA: TGTGCCAGCAGCGCCGGGACAGTAACCTACGAGCAGTACTTC

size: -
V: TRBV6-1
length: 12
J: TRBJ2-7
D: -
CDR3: CASSSVGYEQYF
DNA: TGTGCCAGCAGCTCAGTGGGCTACGAGCAGTACTTC

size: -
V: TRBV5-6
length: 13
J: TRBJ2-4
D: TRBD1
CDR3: CASSRDSQNIQYF
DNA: TGTGCCAGCAGCCGGGACAGCCAAAACATTCAGTACTTC

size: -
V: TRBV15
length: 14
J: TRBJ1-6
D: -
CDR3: CATSIQDYNSPLHF
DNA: TGTGCCACCAGCATACAGGACTATAATTCACCCCTCCACTTT

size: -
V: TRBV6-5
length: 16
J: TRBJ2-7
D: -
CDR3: CASSYMPGSGIHEQYF
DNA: TGTGCCAGCAGTTACATGCCCGGATCGGGCATCCACGAGCAGTACTTC

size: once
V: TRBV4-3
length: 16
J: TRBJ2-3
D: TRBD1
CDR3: CASSQDWGQVTDTQYF
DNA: TGCGCCAGCAGCCAAGATTGGGGACAGGTCACAGATACGCAGTATTTT

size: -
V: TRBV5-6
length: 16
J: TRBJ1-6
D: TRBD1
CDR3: CASSSLDRALNSPLHF
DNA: TGTGCCAGCAGCTCCTTGGACAGGGCACTTAATTCACCCCTCCACTTT

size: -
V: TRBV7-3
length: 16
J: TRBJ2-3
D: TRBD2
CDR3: CASSERLAGAPGTQYF
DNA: TGTGCCAGCAGCGAAAGACTAGCGGGGGCCCCGGGTACGCAGTATTTT

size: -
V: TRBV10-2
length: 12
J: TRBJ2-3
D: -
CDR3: CASGGTADTQYF
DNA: TGCGCCAGCGGTGGGACCGCAGATACGCAGTATTTT

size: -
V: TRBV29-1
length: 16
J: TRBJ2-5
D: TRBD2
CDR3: CSAPLGLAGGQETQYF
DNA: TGCAGCGCCCCCCTGGGACTAGCGGGGGGCCAAGAGACCCAGTACTTC

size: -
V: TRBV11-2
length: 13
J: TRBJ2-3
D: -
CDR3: CASSLVYTDTQYF
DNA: TGTGCCAGCAGCTTAGTGTACACAGATACGCAGTATTTT

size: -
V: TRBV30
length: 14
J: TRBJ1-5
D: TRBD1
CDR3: CAWSSGQGPQPQHF
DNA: TGTGCCTGGAGTTCGGGACAGGGGCCTCAGCCCCAGCATTTT

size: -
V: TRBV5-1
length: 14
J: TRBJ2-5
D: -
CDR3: CASSLAGGKETQYF
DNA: TGCGCCAGCAGCTTGGCTGGGGGCAAAGAGACCCAGTACTTC

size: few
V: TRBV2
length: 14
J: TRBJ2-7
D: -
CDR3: CASSEDSPAYEQYF
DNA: TGTGCCAGCAGTGAGGACTCCCCGGCCTACGAGCAGTACTTC

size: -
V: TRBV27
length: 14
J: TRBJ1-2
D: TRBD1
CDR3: CASSSTGGRYGYTF
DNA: TGTGCCAGCAGTTCGACAGGGGGGCGCTATGGCTACACCTTC

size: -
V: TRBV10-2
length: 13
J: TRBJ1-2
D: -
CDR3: CASRGPRNYGYTF
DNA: TGCGCCAGCAGAGGACCGCGAAACTATGGCTACACCTTC

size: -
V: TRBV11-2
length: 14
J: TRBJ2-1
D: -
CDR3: CASSLPRAGNEQFF
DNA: TGTGCCAGCAGCTTACCCAGGGCTGGCAATGAGCAGTTCTTC

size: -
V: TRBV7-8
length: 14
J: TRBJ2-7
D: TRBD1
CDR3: CASSHMTGTYEQYF
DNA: TGTGCCAGCAGCCACATGACAGGGACCTACGAGCAGTACTTC

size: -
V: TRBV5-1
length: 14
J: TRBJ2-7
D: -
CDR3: CASSLGAVSYEQYF
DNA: TGCGCCAGCAGCTTGGGCGCGGTATCCTACGAGCAGTACTTC

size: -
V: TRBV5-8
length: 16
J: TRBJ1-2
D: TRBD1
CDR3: CASTARQGALGYGYTF
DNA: TGTGCCAGCACCGCGCGGCAGGGGGCATTGGGCTATGGCTACACCTTC

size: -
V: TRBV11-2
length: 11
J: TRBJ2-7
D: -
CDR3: CASSPHYEQYF
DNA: TGTGCCAGCAGCCCCCACTACGAGCAGTACTTC

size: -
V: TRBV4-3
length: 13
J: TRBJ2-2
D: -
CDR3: CASSQGRQYGLFF
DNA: TGCGCCAGCAGCCAAGGGAGACAGTATGGGCTGTTTTTT

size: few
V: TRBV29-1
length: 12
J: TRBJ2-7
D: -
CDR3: CSVEETSGPRYF
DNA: TGCAGCGTTGAAGAAACGAGTGGGCCCAGGTACTTC

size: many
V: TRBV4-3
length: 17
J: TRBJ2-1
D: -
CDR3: CASSQDKALYSYNEQFF
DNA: TGCGCCAGCAGCCAAGATAAAGCGCTCTACTCCTACAATGAGCAGTTCTTC

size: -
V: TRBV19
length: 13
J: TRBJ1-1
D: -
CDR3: CASRDDSNTEAFF
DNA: TGTGCCAGTAGGGACGACAGTAACACTGAAGCTTTCTTT

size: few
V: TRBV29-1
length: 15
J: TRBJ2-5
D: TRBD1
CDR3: CSARLVGQGEGTQYF
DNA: TGCAGCGCCAGACTGGTGGGACAGGGGGAAGGGACCCAGTACTTC

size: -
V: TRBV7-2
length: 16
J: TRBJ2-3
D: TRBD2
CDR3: CASSPQTSGGADTQYF
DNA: TGTGCCAGCAGCCCCCAGACTAGCGGGGGGGCAGATACGCAGTATTTT

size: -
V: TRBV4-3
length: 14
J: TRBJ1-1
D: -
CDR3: CASSQEVLNTEAFF
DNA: TGCGCCAGCAGCCAAGAGGTCCTGAACACTGAAGCTTTCTTT

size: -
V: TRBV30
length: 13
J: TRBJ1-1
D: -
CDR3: CAFLRGENTEAFF
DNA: TGTGCCTTTCTGCGGGGCGAGAACACTGAAGCTTTCTTT

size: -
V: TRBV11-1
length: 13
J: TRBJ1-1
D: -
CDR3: CASSLVLNTEAFF
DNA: TGTGCCAGCAGCCTAGTGTTGAACACTGAAGCTTTCTTT

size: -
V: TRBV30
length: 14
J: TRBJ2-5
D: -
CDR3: CAWSVSPVKETQYF
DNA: TGTGCCTGGAGTGTTAGCCCAGTGAAAGAGACCCAGTACTTC

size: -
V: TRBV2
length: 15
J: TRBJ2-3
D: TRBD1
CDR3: CASTTDRGGTDTQYF
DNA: TGTGCCAGCACAACGGACAGGGGCGGGACAGATACGCAGTATTTT

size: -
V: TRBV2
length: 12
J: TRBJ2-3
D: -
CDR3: CASSVRGGSQYF
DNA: TGTGCCAGCAGTGTTAGGGGGGGCTCGCAGTATTTT

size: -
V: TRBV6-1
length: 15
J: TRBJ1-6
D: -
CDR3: CASRREGGRNSPLHF
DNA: TGTGCCAGCCGACGAGAAGGCGGACGTAATTCACCCCTCCACTTT

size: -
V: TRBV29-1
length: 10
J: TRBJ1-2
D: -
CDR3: CSVLNYGYTF
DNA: TGCAGCGTTTTAAACTATGGCTACACCTTC

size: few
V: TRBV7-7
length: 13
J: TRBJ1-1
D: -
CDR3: CASSLRGGTEAFF
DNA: TGTGCCAGCAGCTTGAGGGGTGGGACTGAAGCTTTCTTT

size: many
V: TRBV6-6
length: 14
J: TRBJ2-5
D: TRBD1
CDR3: CASSYPTGGETQYF
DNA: TGTGCCAGCAGTTACCCGACAGGGGGTGAGACCCAGTACTTC

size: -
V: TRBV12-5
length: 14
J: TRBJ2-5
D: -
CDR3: CASGSAGAQETQYF
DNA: TGTGCTAGTGGTTCAGCTGGGGCGCAGGAGACCCAGTACTTC

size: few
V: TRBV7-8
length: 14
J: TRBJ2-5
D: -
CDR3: CASSLESGRETQYF
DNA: TGTGCCAGCAGCTTGGAGAGCGGTCGGGAGACCCAGTACTTC

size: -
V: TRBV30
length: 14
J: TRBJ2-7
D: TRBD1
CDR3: CAWGHYRGAYEQYF
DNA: TGTGCCTGGGGTCATTACAGGGGGGCCTACGAGCAGTACTTC

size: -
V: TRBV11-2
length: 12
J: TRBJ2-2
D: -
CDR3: CASARNTGEPFF
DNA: TGTGCCAGCGCCCGAAACACCGGGGAGCCGTTTTTT